This TCR beta chain was obtained from a study of T-cell memory formation after mild COVID-19. The CDR3 spans 18 residues. Trimming removed 3 bases from V and 6 bases from J, with 25 bases in between. Germline CDR1 reads KGHDR; CDR2 reads SFDVKD. This clonotype turned up a few times. TCRdb recomputed calls from the 5' RACE reads with MiXCR, one row per CDR3 protein. The table includes 130,000 to 150,000 distinct CDR3 sequences, about 5.7% detected once. The chain is built from TRBV24-1 and TRBJ2-5; tentatively, D is TRBD1 or TRBD2 (6 bases each). The TCR comes from an adult woman who had mild COVID-19 (a few samples of this study predate the infection). Cell type and time point are not known. Material for sequencing was PBMCs or a T cell subset sorted from them (not recorded which). The CDR3 loop is CATSDDLPRGAGRKTQYF. CDR3 DNA: TGTGCCACCAGTGATGACCTCCCGAGGGGGGCAGGAAGGAAGACCCAGTACTTC.